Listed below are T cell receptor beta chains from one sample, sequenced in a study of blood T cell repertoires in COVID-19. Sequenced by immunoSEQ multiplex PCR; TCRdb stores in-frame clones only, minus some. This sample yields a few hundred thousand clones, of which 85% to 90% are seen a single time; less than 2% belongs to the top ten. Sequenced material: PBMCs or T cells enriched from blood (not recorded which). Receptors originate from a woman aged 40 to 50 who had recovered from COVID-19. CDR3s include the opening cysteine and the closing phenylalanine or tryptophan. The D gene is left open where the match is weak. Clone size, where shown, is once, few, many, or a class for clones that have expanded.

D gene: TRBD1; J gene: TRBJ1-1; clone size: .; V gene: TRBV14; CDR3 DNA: TGTGCCAGCAGCCTGGGACAGGCGAACACTGAAGCTTTCTTT; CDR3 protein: CASSLGQANTEAFF
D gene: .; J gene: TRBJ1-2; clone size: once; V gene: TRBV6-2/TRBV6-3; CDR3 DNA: TGTGCCAGCAGTTACTCCCTGGGGCAGAGCTATGGCTACACCTTC; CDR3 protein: CASSYSLGQSYGYTF
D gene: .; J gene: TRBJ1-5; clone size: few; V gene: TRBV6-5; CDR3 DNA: TGTGCCAGCAGTTACAGCGGGACGAGCAATCAGCCCCAGCATTTT; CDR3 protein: CASSYSGTSNQPQHF
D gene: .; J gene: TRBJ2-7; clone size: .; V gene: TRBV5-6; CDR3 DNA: TGTGCCAGCAGCTTGGGGACACACTCCTACGAGCAGTACTTC; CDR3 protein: CASSLGTHSYEQYF
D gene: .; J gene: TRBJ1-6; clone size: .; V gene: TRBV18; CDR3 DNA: TGTGCCAGCTCATCCTCTCCGGGTGCCTGGACAGATAAATCACCCCTCCACTTT; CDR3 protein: CASSSSPGAWTDKSPLHF
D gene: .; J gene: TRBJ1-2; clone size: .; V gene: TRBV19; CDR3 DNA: TGTGCCAGTAGCCAAGACGGCGGGAGGGGAGGCTACACCTTC; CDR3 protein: CASSQDGGRGGYTF
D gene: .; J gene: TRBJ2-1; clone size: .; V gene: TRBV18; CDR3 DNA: TGTGCCAGCTCATCAATGGGGTTAGGGGCAAGCTCCTACAATGAGCAGTTCTTC; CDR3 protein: CASSSMGLGASSYNEQFF
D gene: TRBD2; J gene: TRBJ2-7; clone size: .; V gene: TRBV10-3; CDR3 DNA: TGTGCCATCAGTTGGACTAGCGGGAGCTACGAGCAGTACTTC; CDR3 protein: CAISWTSGSYEQYF
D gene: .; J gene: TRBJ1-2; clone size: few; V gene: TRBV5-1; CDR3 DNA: TGCGCCAGCAGCTTGGGAGGAGAATATGGCTACACCTTC; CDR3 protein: CASSLGGEYGYTF
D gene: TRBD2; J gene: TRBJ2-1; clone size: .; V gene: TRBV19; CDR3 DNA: TGTGCCAGTAGAAGGACTAGGGAAAATGAGCAGTTCTTC; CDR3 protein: CASRRTRENEQFF
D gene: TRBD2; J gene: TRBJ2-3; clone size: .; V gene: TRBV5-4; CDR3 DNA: TGTGCCAGCAGCTCCGAGGCGGGACTAGCGGGTGATACGCAGTATTTT; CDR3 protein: CASSSEAGLAGDTQYF
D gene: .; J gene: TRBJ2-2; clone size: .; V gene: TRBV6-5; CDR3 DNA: TGTGCCACCTATTCCCGGGAGCTGTTTTTT; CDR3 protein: CATYSRELFF
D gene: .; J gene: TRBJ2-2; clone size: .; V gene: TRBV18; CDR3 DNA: TGTGCCAGCTCACCTCGGGTAGCGGCGGACACCGGGGAGCTGTTTTTT; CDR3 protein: CASSPRVAADTGELFF
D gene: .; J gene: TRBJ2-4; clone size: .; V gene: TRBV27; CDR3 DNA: TGTGCCAGCAGTTATAGCATTCAGTACTTC; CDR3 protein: CASSYSIQYF
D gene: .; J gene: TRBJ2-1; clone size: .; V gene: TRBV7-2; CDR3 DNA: TGTGCCAGCAGCTTATCAGTCCGGACCCAGGGCTATGAGCAGTTCTTC; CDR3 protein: CASSLSVRTQGYEQFF
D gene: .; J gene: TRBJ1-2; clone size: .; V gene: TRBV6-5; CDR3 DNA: TGTGCCAGCGGAGGGGACTATGGCTACACCTTC; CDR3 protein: CASGGDYGYTF
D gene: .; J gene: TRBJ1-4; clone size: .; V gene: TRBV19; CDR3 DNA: TGTGCCAGTACAGGGGTTTATAATGAAAAACTGTTTTTT; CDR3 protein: CASTGVYNEKLFF
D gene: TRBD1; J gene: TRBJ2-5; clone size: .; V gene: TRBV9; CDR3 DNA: TGTGCCAGGCCCCGGGCAGGGGGTTCGTGGCAAGAGACCCAGTACTTC; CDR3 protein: CARPRAGGSWQETQYF